Listed below are T cell receptor beta chains from one sample, sequenced in a study of CD8 T cells in Susac syndrome. One entry per CDR3 protein, called by TCRdb with MiXCR from the immunoSEQ multiplex PCR reads. Here the sample spans about 300,000 distinct CDR3 sequences, 65% to 90% being singletons. The sequencing input was CD8+ T cells from PBMCs. All receptors come from a human donor with multiple sclerosis. The CDR3 runs from the conserved cysteine through the conserved F or W. D genes are given only for firm matches. The size entry is marked missing in some rows and otherwise reads once, few, many or a size class.

J,size,V,D,DNA,CDR3
TRBJ1-2,NA,TRBV27,TRBD1,TGTGCCAGCAGTTTGGGGACAGGGGCGGTGGGCTACACCTTC,CASSLGTGAVGYTF
TRBJ2-3,NA,TRBV27,TRBD2,TGTGCCAGCAGTTCTCTGGGACTAGCGGAGACCCGCACAGATACGCAGTATTTT,CASSSLGLAETRTDTQYF
TRBJ2-1,NA,TRBV19,TRBD2,TGTGCCAGTTCCTGGGGGACTAGCGGAGACGAGCAGTTCTTC,CASSWGTSGDEQFF
TRBJ2-2,NA,TRBV10-3,TRBD2,TGTGCCATCAGTGAGTCGACGGGAGGGCCTCCCGGGGAGCTGTTTTTT,CAISESTGGPPGELFF
TRBJ2-7,NA,TRBV6-2/TRBV6-3,NA,TGTGCCAGCAGTTTTAGCAGCGCCCAAGGCGAGCAGTACTTC,CASSFSSAQGEQYF
TRBJ2-1,NA,TRBV5-4,TRBD2,TGTGCCAGCAGCTCCGGGACTAGCTATGAGCAGTTCTTC,CASSSGTSYEQFF
TRBJ2-1,NA,TRBV15,NA,TGTGCCACCAGCAGAGATCGGGGTACGGGGTCCGAGTTCTTC,CATSRDRGTGSEFF
TRBJ1-1,NA,TRBV7-2,NA,TGTGCCAGCAGCTTAGGGCCAGCATTGAACACTGAAGCTTTCTTT,CASSLGPALNTEAFF
TRBJ2-5,NA,TRBV30,TRBD1,TGTGCCTGGAGTGTAAAAGGGGGCAGGGAGACCCAGTACTTC,CAWSVKGGRETQYF
TRBJ2-3,NA,TRBV2,NA,TGTGCCAGCAGTGAAAGGGGGCGGGAGTGGTCAGATACGCAGTATTTT,CASSERGREWSDTQYF
TRBJ2-2,NA,TRBV7-9,NA,TGTGCCAGCAGCTTAGAGTCGGAGCTGCAGGACGGGGAGCTGTTTTTT,CASSLESELQDGELFF
TRBJ2-7,NA,TRBV21-1,NA,TGTGCCAGCAGCAAAGCTGAGGGGCGCTCGGTTTACGAGCAGTACTTC,CASSKAEGRSVYEQYF
TRBJ1-1,NA,TRBV11-2,NA,TGTGCCAGCAGCTTAATGGGTGCAGGGGAGACTGAAGCTTTCTTT,CASSLMGAGETEAFF
TRBJ1-5,once,TRBV7-2,NA,TGTGCCAGCAGCTTAGCAGCAGGGTTAATCATACAGCCCCAGCATTTT,CASSLAAGLIIQPQHF
TRBJ1-1,NA,TRBV19,TRBD1,TGTGCCAGCCATCAAGGACAGGCTCCGAACACTGAAGCTTTCTTT,CASHQGQAPNTEAFF
TRBJ2-7,NA,TRBV28,TRBD1,TGTGCCAGCAACCCCGGGACAGCCCTCTACGAGCAGTACTTC,CASNPGTALYEQYF
TRBJ2-1,NA,TRBV5-6,TRBD2,TGTGCCAGCAGCTTGGCCACTAGCGGGAGGCACGCCTACAATGAGCAGTTCTTC,CASSLATSGRHAYNEQFF
TRBJ1-4,NA,TRBV4-3,NA,TGCGCCAGCAGCCCAGCCGGCCATCTCCGGGCTAATGAAAAACTGTTTTTT,CASSPAGHLRANEKLFF
TRBJ2-7,few,TRBV9,NA,TGTGCCAGCAGCGTAGCGGTCACTGGAGGCGAGCAGTACTTC,CASSVAVTGGEQYF
TRBJ2-3,NA,TRBV9,NA,TGTGCCAGCAGCCCGAGTCGGGTTCGGGCGCGCACAGATACGCAGTATTTT,CASSPSRVRARTDTQYF
TRBJ2-2,NA,TRBV29-1,NA,TGCAGCGCTTTAGTCGGGGAGCTGTTTTTT,CSALVGELFF
TRBJ1-2,once,TRBV5-4,TRBD1,TGTGCCAGCAATCTGTACAGGGGGAGAGAATATGGCTACACCTTC,CASNLYRGREYGYTF
TRBJ1-4,NA,TRBV7-8,NA,TGTGCCAGCAGCTTAGTGAATGGGAATGAAAAACTGTTTTTT,CASSLVNGNEKLFF
TRBJ2-7,NA,TRBV27,TRBD2,TGTGCCAGCAGGCCAGGACTAGCGCCCGCCCGCGAGCAGTACTTC,CASRPGLAPAREQYF
TRBJ1-1,NA,TRBV5-6,NA,TGTGCCAGCAGCTTGGGGAACATGAACACTGAAGCTTTCTTT,CASSLGNMNTEAFF
TRBJ1-2,NA,TRBV14,TRBD1,TGTGCCAGCACCCGACAGGGTGACTATGGCTACACCTTC,CASTRQGDYGYTF
TRBJ2-7,NA,TRBV29-1,NA,TGCAGCGTTGAAGGTATCGCAGGGGGCGGGGGCTACGAGCAGTACTTC,CSVEGIAGGGGYEQYF
TRBJ1-5,NA,TRBV28,TRBD1,TGTGCCAGCAGTGACAGGGCTGGACAGCCCCAGCATTTT,CASSDRAGQPQHF
TRBJ2-7,NA,TRBV13,TRBD1,TGTGCCAGCAGCGCTCGACAGGGGGAGGAGTACTTC,CASSARQGEEYF
TRBJ1-2,NA,TRBV12-3/TRBV12-4,NA,TGTGCCAGCAGTTTAACTCAGATCTATGGCTACACCTTC,CASSLTQIYGYTF
TRBJ2-2,NA,TRBV20-1,TRBD2,TGCAGTGCTAGAGATCAGGCGTTGCCTAGCGGGGTCTACACCGGGGAGCTGTTTTTT,CSARDQALPSGVYTGELFF
TRBJ1-2,NA,TRBV14,NA,TGTGCCAGCAGCCCGAGCAGGGGTATAACTAACTATGGCTACACCTTC,CASSPSRGITNYGYTF
TRBJ2-5,NA,TRBV2,TRBD1,TGTGCCAGCAGTGGGACAGGGTTGGGGCAAGAGACCCAGTACTTC,CASSGTGLGQETQYF
TRBJ2-3,NA,TRBV28,NA,TGTGCCAGCAGTTTAGTAGGGGGGAGGACAGATACGCAGTATTTT,CASSLVGGRTDTQYF
TRBJ2-2,once,TRBV29-1,NA,TGCAGCGTTGAACCGAAGGTCAGCACCGGGGAGCTGTTTTTT,CSVEPKVSTGELFF
TRBJ2-3,NA,TRBV29-1,NA,TGCAGCGTTCGTGACGCAGATACGCAGTATTTT,CSVRDADTQYF
TRBJ1-5,NA,TRBV12-3/TRBV12-4,NA,TGTGCCAGCAGTTTAACGGCAGGAGGCAATCAGCCCCAGCATTTT,CASSLTAGGNQPQHF
TRBJ1-1,NA,TRBV19,TRBD1,TGTGCCAGTAGTAGGGGGACAGGGAACACTGAAGCTTTCTTT,CASSRGTGNTEAFF
TRBJ2-7,few,TRBV11-3,TRBD2,TGTGCCAGCAGCTTATCGGAGACTAGCGGGGACTCCTACGAGCAGTACTTC,CASSLSETSGDSYEQYF
TRBJ2-2,NA,TRBV27,NA,TGTGCCAGCAGTTCGATAAGACTAGGAGCGAACACCGGGGAGCTGTTTTTT,CASSSIRLGANTGELFF
TRBJ2-5,NA,TRBV7-9,TRBD2,TGTGCCAGCAGCTTTCCGACTAGCGGGACAGAGACCCAGTACTTC,CASSFPTSGTETQYF
TRBJ2-6,NA,TRBV12-3/TRBV12-4,TRBD1,TGTGCCAGCAGCACAGGGACAGCTGGGGCCAACGTCCTGACTTTC,CASSTGTAGANVLTF
TRBJ1-1,NA,TRBV5-1,TRBD1,TGCGCCAGCAGCTTGGAGCGGACAGGTTCCACTGAAGCTTTCTTT,CASSLERTGSTEAFF
TRBJ2-2,NA,TRBV6-1,TRBD2,TGTGCCAGCACCCCCCAACTAGCGGCAAACTCGAACACCGGGGAGCTGTTTTTT,CASTPQLAANSNTGELFF
TRBJ2-7,few,TRBV30,NA,TGTGCCTGGAGTTTGGGCAGCTCCTACGAGCAGTACTTC,CAWSLGSSYEQYF
TRBJ2-3,NA,TRBV29-1,NA,TGCAGCGTCTCCCTAGCGATCCGAGCAGATACGCAGTATTTT,CSVSLAIRADTQYF
TRBJ1-2,NA,TRBV15,NA,TGTGCCACCAGCAGGCCCAACAGGGACGGCGAGTCAAACTATGGCTACACCTTC,CATSRPNRDGESNYGYTF
TRBJ2-1,NA,TRBV3-1,TRBD1,TGTGCCAGCAGCCAAGCGTCGGGACAGTTATACAATGAGCAGTTCTTC,CASSQASGQLYNEQFF
TRBJ2-3,NA,TRBV6-1,NA,TGTGCCAGCAGTGAATTGGTGGGAGGCGGGGATACGCAGTATTTT,CASSELVGGGDTQYF
TRBJ1-3,NA,TRBV30,TRBD1,TGTGCCTGGAGTGTACGGGACAGGGGACGCTCTGGAAACACCATATATTTT,CAWSVRDRGRSGNTIYF
TRBJ1-2,NA,TRBV2,NA,TGTGCCAGCAGTGAGGGACCGCTCTATGGCTACACCTTC,CASSEGPLYGYTF
TRBJ2-7,NA,TRBV14,NA,TGTGCCAGCAGCCAAGGTCCGGGCTCCTACGAGCAGTACTTC,CASSQGPGSYEQYF
TRBJ1-2,few,TRBV4-1,NA,TGCGCCAGCAGCCAAGAAGAGGGCAGGGTCTATGGCTACACCTTC,CASSQEEGRVYGYTF
TRBJ2-2,NA,TRBV20-1,NA,TGCAGTGCTAGTCTAGGGGCTCTGACCGGGGAGCTGTTTTTT,CSASLGALTGELFF
TRBJ1-5,few,TRBV2,NA,TGTGCCAGCAGTGCCGACGGTAGCAATCAGCCCCAGCATTTT,CASSADGSNQPQHF
TRBJ2-6,NA,TRBV7-9,NA,TGTGCCAGCAGCTTAGGGGGAACAGGGACTGGGGCCAACGTCCTGACTTTC,CASSLGGTGTGANVLTF
TRBJ1-1,NA,TRBV12-5,NA,TGTGCTAGTGGTTTCGGGGGGCGCCTGGGCACTGAAGCTTTCTTT,CASGFGGRLGTEAFF